This entry describes one T cell receptor (beta chain). The sample comes from a study of blood T cell repertoires in COVID-19. Repertoires were generated with immunoSEQ multiplex PCR, while TCRdb's copy carries only in-frame clones and drops some. The sample gives about 220,000 clones, approximately 90% of which show up once; about 3.5% is in the top ten. This TCR was recovered from a woman under 30 in a cohort exposed to, infected with or recovered from COVID-19 (not recorded which). Material for sequencing was PBMCs or T cells enriched from blood (not recorded which).

The CDR3 loop is CASSPGTDEETQYF. In nucleotides, the CDR3 is TGTGCCAGTAGTCCCGGGACAGATGAAGAGACCCAGTACTTC. J is TRBJ2-5 and V is TRBV19; 7 bases fit TRBD1. This CDR3 contains 14 residues. V shed 5 bases and J 3 bases; nucleotides not matched to a gene: 6. Germline V gene lookup returns CDR1 LNHDA and CDR2 SQIVND (reference sequence).